This TCR beta chain was sequenced in a study of technical replicates of blood from a handful of donors. CDR1 and CDR2 (germline): MDHEN, SYDVKM. The CDR3 spans 18 residues. Trimming left V 1 base short and J 0 bases short, with 18 bases between. Sequenced by immunoSEQ multiplex PCR; TCRdb stores in-frame clones only, minus some. This table has fewer than 85,000 clones, 90% to 98% appearing once. The chain is built from TRBV28 and TRBJ1-2; possible D gene TRBD1, 6 bases. Sequenced: T cells isolated from PBMCs. This TCR came from a human donor in good health. CDR3 nucleotide sequence: TGTGCCAGCAGTTTATTCCGCTGGGCTTGGACAGCTAACTATGGCTACACCTTC. This encodes CASSLFRWAWTANYGYTF.